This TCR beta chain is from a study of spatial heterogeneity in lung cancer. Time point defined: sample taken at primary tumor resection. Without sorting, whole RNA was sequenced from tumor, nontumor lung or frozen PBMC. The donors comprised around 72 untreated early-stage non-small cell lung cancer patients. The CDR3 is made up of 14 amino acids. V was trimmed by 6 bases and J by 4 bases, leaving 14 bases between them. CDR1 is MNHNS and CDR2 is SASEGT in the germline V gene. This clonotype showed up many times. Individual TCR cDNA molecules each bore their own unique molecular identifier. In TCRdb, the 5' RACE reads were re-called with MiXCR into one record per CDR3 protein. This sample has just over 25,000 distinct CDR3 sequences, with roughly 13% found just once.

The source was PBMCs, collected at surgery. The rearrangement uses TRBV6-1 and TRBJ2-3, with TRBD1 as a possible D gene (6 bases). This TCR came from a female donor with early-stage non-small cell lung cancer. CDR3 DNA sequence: TGTGCCAGCAGCACGGGACACGGGTCAGATACGCAGTATTTT. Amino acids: CASSTGHGSDTQYF.